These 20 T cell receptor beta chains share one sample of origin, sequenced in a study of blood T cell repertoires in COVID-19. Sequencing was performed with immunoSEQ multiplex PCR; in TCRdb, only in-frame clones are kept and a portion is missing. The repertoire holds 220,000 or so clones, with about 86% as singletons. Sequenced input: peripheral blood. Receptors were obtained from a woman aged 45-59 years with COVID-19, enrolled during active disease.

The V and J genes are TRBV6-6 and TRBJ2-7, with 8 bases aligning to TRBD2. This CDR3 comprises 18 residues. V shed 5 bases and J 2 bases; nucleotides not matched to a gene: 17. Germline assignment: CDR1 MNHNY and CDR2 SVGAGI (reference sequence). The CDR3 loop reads CASSQLPILAANTYEQYF. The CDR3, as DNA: TGTGCCAGCAGTCAGCTACCAATACTAGCGGCTAATACCTACGAGCAGTACTTC.

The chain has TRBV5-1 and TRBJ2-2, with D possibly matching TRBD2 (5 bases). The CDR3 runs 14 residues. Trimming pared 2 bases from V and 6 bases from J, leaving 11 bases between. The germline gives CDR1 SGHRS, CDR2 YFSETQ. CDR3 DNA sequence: TGCGCCAGCAGCTTATCCTACGGGGCCGGGGAGCTGTTTTTT. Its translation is CASSLSYGAGELFF.

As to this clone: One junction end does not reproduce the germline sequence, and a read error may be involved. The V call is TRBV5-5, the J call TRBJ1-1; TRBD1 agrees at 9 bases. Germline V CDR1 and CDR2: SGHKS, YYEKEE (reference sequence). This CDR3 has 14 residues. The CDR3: CASRLGQGNTEAFF. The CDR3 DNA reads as TGTGCCAGCAGATTGGGACAGGGGAACACTGAAGCTTTCTTT. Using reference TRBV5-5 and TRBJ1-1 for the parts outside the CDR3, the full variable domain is DAGVTQSPTHLIKTRGQQVTLRCSPISGHKSVSWYQQVLGQGPQFIFQYYEKEERGRGNFPDRFSARQFPNYSSELNVNALLLGDSALYLCASRLGQGNTEAFFGQGTRLTVV.

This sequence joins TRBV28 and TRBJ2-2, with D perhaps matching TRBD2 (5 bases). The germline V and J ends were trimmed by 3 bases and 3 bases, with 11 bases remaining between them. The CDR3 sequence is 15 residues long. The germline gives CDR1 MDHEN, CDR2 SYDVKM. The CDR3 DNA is TGTGCCAGCAGTTTTGGGGAGTTAGACACCGGGGAGCTGTTTTTT. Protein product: CASSFGELDTGELFF.

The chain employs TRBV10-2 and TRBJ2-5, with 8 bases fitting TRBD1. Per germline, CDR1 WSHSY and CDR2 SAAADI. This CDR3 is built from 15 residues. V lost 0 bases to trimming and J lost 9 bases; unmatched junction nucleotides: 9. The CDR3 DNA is TGCGCCAGCAGTGAGTCGGGGGACAGGCAATCGGCCCAGTACTTC. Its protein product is CASSESGDRQSAQYF.

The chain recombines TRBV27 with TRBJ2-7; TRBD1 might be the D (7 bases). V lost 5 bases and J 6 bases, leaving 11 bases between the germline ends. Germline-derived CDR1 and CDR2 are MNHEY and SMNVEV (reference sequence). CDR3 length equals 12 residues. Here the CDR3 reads CASSRQGGEQYV. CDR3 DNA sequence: TGTGCCAGCAGTCGACAGGGAGGCGAGCAGTACGTC.

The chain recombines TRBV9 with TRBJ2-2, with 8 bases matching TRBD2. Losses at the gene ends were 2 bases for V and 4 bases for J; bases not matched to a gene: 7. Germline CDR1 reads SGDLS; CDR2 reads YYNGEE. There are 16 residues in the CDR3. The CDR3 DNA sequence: TGTGCCAGCAGCGTCCGCAGTAGCGGGGTCACCGGGGAGCTGTTTTTT. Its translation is CASSVRSSGVTGELFF.

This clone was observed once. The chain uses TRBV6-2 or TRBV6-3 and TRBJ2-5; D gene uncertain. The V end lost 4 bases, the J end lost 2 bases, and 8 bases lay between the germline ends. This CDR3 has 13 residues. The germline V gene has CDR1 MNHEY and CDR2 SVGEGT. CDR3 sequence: CASSWARQETQYF. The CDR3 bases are TGTGCCAGCAGTTGGGCCAGACAAGAGACCCAGTACTTC.

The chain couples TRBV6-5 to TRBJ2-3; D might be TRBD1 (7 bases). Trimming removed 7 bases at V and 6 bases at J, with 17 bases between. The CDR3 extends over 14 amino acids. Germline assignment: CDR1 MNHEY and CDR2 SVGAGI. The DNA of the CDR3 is TGTGCCAGCAAAAGACAGGGAGGTATGGATACGCAGTATTTT. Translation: CASKRQGGMDTQYF.

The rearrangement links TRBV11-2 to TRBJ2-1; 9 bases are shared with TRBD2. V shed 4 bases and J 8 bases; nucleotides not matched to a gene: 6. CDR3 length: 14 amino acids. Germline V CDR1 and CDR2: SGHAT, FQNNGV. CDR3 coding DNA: TGTGCCAGCAGCTACGCGGGGGGGTGGGATGAGCAGTTCTTC. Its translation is CASSYAGGWDEQFF. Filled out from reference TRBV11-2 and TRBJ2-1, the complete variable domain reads EAGVAQSPRYKIIEKRQSVAFWCNPISGHATLYWYQQILGQGPKLLIQFQNNGVVDDSQLPKDRFSAERLKGVDSTLKIQPAKLEDSAVYLCASSYAGGWDEQFFGPGTRLTVL.

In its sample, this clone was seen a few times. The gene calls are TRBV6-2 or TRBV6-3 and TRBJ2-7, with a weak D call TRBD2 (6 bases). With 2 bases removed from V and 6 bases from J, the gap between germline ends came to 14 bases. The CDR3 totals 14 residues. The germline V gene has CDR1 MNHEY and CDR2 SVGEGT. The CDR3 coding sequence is TGTGCCAGCAGTTACCAGCGGGTTTTGAGCGAGCAGTACTTC. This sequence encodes CASSYQRVLSEQYF.

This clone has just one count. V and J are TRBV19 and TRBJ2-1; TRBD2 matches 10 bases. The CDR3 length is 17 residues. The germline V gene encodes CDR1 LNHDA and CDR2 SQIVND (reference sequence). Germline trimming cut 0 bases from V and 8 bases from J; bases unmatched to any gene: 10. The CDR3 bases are TGTGCCAGTAGTATAGAGGCGAGCAGCGGGGGGGCCTATGAGCAGTTCTTC. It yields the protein CASSIEASSGGAYEQFF.

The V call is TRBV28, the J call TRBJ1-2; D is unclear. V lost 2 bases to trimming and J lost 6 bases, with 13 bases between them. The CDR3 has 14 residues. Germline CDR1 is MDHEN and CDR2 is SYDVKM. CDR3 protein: CASSLPPGFDGYTF. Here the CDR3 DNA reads TGTGCCAGCAGTTTACCCCCGGGATTCGATGGCTACACCTTC.

The CDR3 loop is CASSSRDRDYGYTF. Here the CDR3 DNA reads TGTGCCAGCAGCTCCCGGGACAGGGACTATGGCTACACCTTC. V usage is TRBV7-8 and J usage is TRBJ1-2, with 9 bases matching TRBD1. Per germline, CDR1 SGHVS and CDR2 FQNEAQ. The CDR3 runs 14 residues. V was clipped by 4 bases and J by 3 bases; unmatched bases: 3.

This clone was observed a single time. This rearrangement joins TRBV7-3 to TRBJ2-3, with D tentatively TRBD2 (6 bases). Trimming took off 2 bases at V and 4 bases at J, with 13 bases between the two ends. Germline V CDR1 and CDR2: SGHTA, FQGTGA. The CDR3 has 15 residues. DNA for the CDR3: TGTGCCAGCAGCTTAGTAGGCGGGGTTGCAGATACGCAGTATTTT. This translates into CASSLVGGVADTQYF. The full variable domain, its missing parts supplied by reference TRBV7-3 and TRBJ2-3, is GAGVSQTPSNKVTEKGKYVELRCDPISGHTALYWYRQSLGQGPEFLIYFQGTGAADDSGLPNDRFFAVRPEGSVSTLKIQRTERGDSAVYLCASSLVGGVADTQYFGPGTRLTVL.

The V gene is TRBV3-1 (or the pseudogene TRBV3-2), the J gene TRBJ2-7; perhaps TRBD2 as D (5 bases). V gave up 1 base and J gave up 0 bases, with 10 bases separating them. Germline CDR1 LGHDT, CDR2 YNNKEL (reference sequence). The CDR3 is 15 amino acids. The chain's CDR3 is CASSQGPGSSYEQYV. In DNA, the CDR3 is TGTGCCAGCAGCCAAGGACCGGGGAGCTCCTACGAGCAGTACGTC.

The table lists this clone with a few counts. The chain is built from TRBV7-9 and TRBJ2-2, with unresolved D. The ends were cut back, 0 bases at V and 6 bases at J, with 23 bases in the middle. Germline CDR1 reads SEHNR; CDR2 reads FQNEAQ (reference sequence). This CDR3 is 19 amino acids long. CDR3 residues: CASSLAPNDSSPYPGELFF. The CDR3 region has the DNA TGTGCCAGCAGCTTAGCCCCCAACGACTCTAGTCCCTACCCCGGGGAGCTGTTTTTT.

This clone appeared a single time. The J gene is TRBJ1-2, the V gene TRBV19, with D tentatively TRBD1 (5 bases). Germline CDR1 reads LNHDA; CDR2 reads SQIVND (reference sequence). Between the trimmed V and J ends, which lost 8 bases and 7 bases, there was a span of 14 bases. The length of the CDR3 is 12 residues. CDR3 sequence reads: CASEGRAGGYTF. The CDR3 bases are TGTGCCAGTGAAGGCAGGGCTGGTGGCTACACCTTC.

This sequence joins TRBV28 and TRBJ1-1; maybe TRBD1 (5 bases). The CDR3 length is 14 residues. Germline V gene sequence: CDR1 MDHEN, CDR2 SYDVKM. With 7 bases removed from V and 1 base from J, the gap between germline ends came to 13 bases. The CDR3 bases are TGTGCCAGCATTGGAACAGGCGGGAACACTGAAGCTTTCTTT. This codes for CASIGTGGNTEAFF.

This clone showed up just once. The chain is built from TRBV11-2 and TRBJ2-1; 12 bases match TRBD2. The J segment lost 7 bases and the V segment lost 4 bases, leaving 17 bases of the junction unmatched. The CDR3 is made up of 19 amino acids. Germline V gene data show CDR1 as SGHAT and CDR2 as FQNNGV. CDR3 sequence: CASSSSPGLAGIWWNEQFF. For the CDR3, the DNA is TGTGCCAGCAGCTCCTCCCCTGGACTAGCGGGGATTTGGTGGAATGAGCAGTTCTTC. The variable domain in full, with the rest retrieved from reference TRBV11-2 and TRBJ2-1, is EAGVAQSPRYKIIEKRQSVAFWCNPISGHATLYWYQQILGQGPKLLIQFQNNGVVDDSQLPKDRFSAERLKGVDSTLKIQPAKLEDSAVYLCASSSSPGLAGIWWNEQFFGPGTRLTVL.